What follows are 4 T cell receptor beta chains derived from one specimen sequenced in a study of blood T cell repertoires in COVID-19. Sequencing was performed with immunoSEQ multiplex PCR; in TCRdb, only in-frame clones are kept and a portion is missing. The sample gives about 330,000 clones, 88% of which show up once; roughly 4% is in the top ten. What was sequenced was peripheral blood. Every receptor here comes from a woman between 45 and 60 years old with active or convalescent COVID-19.

The chain joins TRBV11-3 to TRBJ1-1; 7 nucleotides line up with TRBD1. V lost 1 base to trimming and J lost 8 bases; unmatched junction nucleotides: 7. Germline-derived CDR1 and CDR2 are SGHNT and YENEEA. The CDR3 loop spans 14 amino acids. CDR3 DNA sequence: TGTGCCAGCAGCTTAGCGAGGACAGGTGTAGAAGCTTTCTTT. It translates to CASSLARTGVEAFF.

This chain links TRBV6-2 or TRBV6-3 with TRBJ2-1, with D possibly matching TRBD1 (5 bases). Germline V gene lookup returns CDR1 MNHEY and CDR2 SVGEGT. Trimming removed 2 bases from V and 10 bases from J, with 12 bases in between. This CDR3 region has 13 residues. This CDR3 reads CASSYPGGAEQFF. CDR3 nucleotide sequence: TGTGCCAGCAGTTACCCCGGTGGGGCGGAGCAGTTCTTC.

This chain uses TRBV7-2 with TRBJ2-2; tentative D call: TRBD2 (5 bases). The CDR3 contains 15 residues. Germline-derived CDR1 and CDR2 are SGHTA and FQGNSA. V lost 1 base and J 3 bases, leaving 9 bases between the germline ends. CDR3 region: CASSLVGRYTGELFF. The CDR3, as DNA: TGTGCCAGCAGCTTAGTGGGGAGATACACCGGGGAGCTGTTTTTT.

The rearrangement uses TRBV9 and TRBJ2-5, with a weak D call TRBD1 (6 bases). The germline V gene has CDR1 SGDLS and CDR2 YYNGEE. Trimming removed 3 bases from V and 2 bases from J, with 11 bases in between. The CDR3 runs to 14 residues. The CDR3 DNA reads as TGTGCCAGCAGCGCCGGACAGCAACAAGAGACCCAGTACTTC. Encoded protein: CASSAGQQQETQYF.